What follows describes a single TCR beta chain. What it binds is not known. These data originate in a study of T cell responses to AZD1222 COVID-19 vaccine. The method was immunoSEQ multiplex PCR; TCRdb's version includes in-frame clones alone and lacks a portion of them. The sample includes 75,000 to 100,000 clones, roughly nine tenths of them seen just once. The study, taken as a whole, reports: The study sampled repertoires only after the peak T cell response. Most donors were white British and more were female, and clonal diversity was possibly underestimated.

This material consisted of peripheral blood, taken on day 0 of AZD1222 vaccination. This TCR derives from an adult in good health.

CDR3 sequence reads: CASSHQTTSGTPAEQFF. The CDR3, as DNA: TGTGCCAGCAGCCATCAGACGACTAGCGGGACACCTGCTGAGCAGTTCTTC. This sequence joins TRBV3-1 (or the pseudogene TRBV3-2) and TRBJ2-1, with 11 nucleotides matching TRBD2. The V and J ends lost 3 bases and 9 bases, in that order; junction bases with no gene match: 13. Germline-derived CDR1 and CDR2 are LGHDT and YNNKEL (reference sequence). CDR3 length: 17 residues.